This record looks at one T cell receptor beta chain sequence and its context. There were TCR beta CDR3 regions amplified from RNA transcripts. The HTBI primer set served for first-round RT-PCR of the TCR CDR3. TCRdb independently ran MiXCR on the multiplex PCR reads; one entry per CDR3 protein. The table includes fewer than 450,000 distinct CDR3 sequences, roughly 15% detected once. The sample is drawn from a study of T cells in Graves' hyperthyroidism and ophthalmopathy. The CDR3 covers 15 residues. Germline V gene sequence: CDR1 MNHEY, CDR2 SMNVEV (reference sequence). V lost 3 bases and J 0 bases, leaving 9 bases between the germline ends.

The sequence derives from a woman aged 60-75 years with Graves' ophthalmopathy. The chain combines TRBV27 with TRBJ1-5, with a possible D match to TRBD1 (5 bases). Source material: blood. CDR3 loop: CASSFGGDSNQPQHF. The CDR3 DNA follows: TGTGCCAGCAGTTTTGGGGGAGATAGCAATCAGCCCCAGCATTTT.